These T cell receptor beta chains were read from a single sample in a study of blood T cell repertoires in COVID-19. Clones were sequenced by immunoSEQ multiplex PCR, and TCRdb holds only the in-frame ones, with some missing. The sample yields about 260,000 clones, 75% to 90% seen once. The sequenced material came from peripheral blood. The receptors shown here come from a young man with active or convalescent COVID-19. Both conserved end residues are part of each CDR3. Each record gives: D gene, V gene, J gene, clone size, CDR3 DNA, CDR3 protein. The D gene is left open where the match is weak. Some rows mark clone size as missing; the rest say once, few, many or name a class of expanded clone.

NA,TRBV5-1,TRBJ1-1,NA,TGCGCCAGCAGCTTGATACCTGGTTGGCCAAACACTGAAGCTTTCTTT,CASSLIPGWPNTEAFF
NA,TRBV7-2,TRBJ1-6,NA,TGTGCCAGCAGGTCGATGGGACAAATCAATTCACCCCTCCACTTT,CASRSMGQINSPLHF
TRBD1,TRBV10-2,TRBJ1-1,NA,TGCGCCAGCAGTGATGACAGGGTAGCTTTCTTT,CASSDDRVAFF
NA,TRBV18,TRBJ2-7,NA,TGTGCCAGCTCACCTTCAGGGATCCACGAGCAGTACTTC,CASSPSGIHEQYF
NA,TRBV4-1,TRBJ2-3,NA,TGCGCCAGCAGCCAAGTCGCGGCTAGTGGAGACACAGATACGCAGTATTTT,CASSQVAASGDTDTQYF
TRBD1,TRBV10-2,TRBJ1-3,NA,TGCGCCAGCATGGTGGGACAGGGGTCTCTTCCCGGAAACACCATATATTTT,CASMVGQGSLPGNTIYF
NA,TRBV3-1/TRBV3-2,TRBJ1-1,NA,TGTGCCAGCAGCCAAGGTTTCGGTGTGCCTGAAGCTTTCTTT,CASSQGFGVPEAFF
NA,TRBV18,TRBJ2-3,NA,TGTGCCAGCTCACCAGGCAGGAGCACAGATACGCAGTATTTT,CASSPGRSTDTQYF
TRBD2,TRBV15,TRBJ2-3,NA,TGTGCCACCAGCAGAGAAGGTCTAGCGGGGGGGGATGCTGCAGATACGCAGTATTTT,CATSREGLAGGDAADTQYF
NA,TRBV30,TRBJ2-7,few,TGTGCCTGGCACAGGGATTCCTACGAGCAGTACTTC,CAWHRDSYEQYF
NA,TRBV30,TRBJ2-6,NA,TGTGCCTGGACTACCGGGTCTGGGGCCAACGTCCTGACTTTC,CAWTTGSGANVLTF
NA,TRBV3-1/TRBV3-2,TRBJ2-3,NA,TGTGCCAGCAGCCAAGATCCCCTAGGTACGCAGTATTTT,CASSQDPLGTQYF
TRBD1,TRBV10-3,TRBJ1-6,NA,TGTGCCATCAGTGACCCGACAGGGCCAAATTCACCCCTCCACTTT,CAISDPTGPNSPLHF
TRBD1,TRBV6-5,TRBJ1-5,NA,TGTGCCAGCAGTTCCAACAGGGGGAGTGGGAATCAGCCCCAGCATTTT,CASSSNRGSGNQPQHF
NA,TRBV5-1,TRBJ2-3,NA,TGCGCCAGCAGCCGCTCGACACAGCCGGGATCCACAGATACGCAGTATTTT,CASSRSTQPGSTDTQYF
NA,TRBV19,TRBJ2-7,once,TGTGCCAGTAGTATAGACTCGCAGGGTGGCGAGCAGTACTTC,CASSIDSQGGEQYF
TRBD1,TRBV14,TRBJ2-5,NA,TGTGCCAGCAGCCAAGATATTGGAAGACAGGGCGAGACCCAGTACTTC,CASSQDIGRQGETQYF
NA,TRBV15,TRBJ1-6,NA,TGTGCCACCAGCCGCGGGCTTGGGAATTCACCCCTCCACTTT,CATSRGLGNSPLHF
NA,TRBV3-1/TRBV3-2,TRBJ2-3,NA,TGTGCCAGCAGCCCTCAAAGGGACTCCCCACCTCATTTT,CASSPQRDSPPHF
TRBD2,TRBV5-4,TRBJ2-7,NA,TGTGCCAGCAGCAAGCCGGGACTAGGCCTCTACGAGCAGTACTTC,CASSKPGLGLYEQYF
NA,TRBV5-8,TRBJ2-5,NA,TGTGCCAGCAGCTTGCTGGCAGGGAAAGAGACCCAGTACTTC,CASSLLAGKETQYF
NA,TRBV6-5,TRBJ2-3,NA,TGTGCCAGCAGTTACCTTGGAGACTCCACAGATACGCAGTATTTT,CASSYLGDSTDTQYF
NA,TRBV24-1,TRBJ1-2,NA,TGTGCCACCAGTGACTCAGGGGTTTCCTATGGCTACACCTTC,CATSDSGVSYGYTF
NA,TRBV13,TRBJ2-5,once,TGTGCCAGCAGCTTACCTACAGGGGGGGAAGAGACCCAGTACTTC,CASSLPTGGEETQYF
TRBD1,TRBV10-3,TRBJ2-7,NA,TGTGCCACCGACCCGGGGACAGGGGGCTTCTACGAGCAGTACTTC,CATDPGTGGFYEQYF
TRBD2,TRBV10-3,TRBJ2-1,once,TGTGCCATCAGTGAACCCGCGGGGGATTACAATGAGCAGTTCTTC,CAISEPAGDYNEQFF
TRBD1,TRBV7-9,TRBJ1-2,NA,TGTGCCAGCAGCGTCCGGGACAGGGACTATGGCTACACCTTC,CASSVRDRDYGYTF
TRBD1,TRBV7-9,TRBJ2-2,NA,TGTGCCAGCAGCTCCTACAGGGGCGAGAACACCGGGGAGCTGTTTTTT,CASSSYRGENTGELFF
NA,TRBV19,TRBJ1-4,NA,TGTGCCAGTAGTCCTCGAGGTTCCTCGGCTAATGAAAAACTGTTTTTT,CASSPRGSSANEKLFF
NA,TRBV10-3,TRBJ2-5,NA,TGTGCCATCAGTGAGTCGCAGGGCCAAGAGACCCAGTACTTC,CAISESQGQETQYF
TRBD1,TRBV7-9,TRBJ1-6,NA,TGTGCCAGCAGCTTATTAGGGACAGGGGGTTCACCCCTCCACTTT,CASSLLGTGGSPLHF